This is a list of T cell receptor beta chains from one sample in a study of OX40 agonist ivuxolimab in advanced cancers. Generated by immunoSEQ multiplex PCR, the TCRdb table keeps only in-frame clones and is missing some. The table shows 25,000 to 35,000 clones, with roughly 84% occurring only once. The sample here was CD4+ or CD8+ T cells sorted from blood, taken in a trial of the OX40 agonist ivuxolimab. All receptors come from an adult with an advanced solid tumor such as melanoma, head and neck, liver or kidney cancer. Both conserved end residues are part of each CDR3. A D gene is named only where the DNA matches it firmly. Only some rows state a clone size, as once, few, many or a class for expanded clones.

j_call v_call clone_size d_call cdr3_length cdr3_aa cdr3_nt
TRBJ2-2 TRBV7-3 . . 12 CASRQGAGELFF TGTGCCAGCAGACAGGGAGCCGGGGAGCTGTTTTTT
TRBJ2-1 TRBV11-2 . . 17 CASSLVSRVWFSWVQFF TGTGCCAGCAGCTTAGTTAGTCGGGTTTGGTTTAGCTGGGTGCAGTTCTTC
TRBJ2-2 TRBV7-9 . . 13 CANPDRRTGELFF TGTGCCAACCCGGACAGACGAACCGGGGAGCTGTTTTTT
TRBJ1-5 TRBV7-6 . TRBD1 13 CASSLSGGQPQHF TGTGCCAGCAGTCTATCAGGGGGCCAGCCCCAGCATTTT
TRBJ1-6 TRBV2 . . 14 CASSGAEYNSPLHF TGTGCCAGCAGTGGGGCAGAGTATAATTCACCCCTCCACTTT
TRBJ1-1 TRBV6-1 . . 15 CASSEAVGQNTEAFF TGTGCCAGCAGTGAAGCGGTGGGGCAAAACACTGAAGCTTTCTTT
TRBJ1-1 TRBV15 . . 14 CATSTSLGGTEAFF TGTGCCACCAGCACGTCTTTGGGGGGGACTGAAGCTTTCTTT
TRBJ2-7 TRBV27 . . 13 CASSPGRSYEQYF TGTGCCAGCAGCCCCGGACGCTCCTACGAGCAGTACTTC
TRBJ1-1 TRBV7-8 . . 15 CASSLAGGAGTEAFF TGTGCCAGCAGCTTAGCGGGGGGCGCGGGCACTGAAGCTTTCTTT
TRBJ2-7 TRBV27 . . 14 CASSRSGAPYEQYF TGTGCCAGCAGTCGATCCGGGGCCCCCTACGAGCAGTACTTC
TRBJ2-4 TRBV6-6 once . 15 CASSYMKGSKNIQYF TGTGCCAGCAGTTACATGAAGGGATCCAAAAACATTCAGTACTTC
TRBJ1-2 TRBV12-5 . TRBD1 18 CASGLLTGTGAPNYGYTF TGTGCTAGTGGTTTGTTAACTGGCACAGGGGCTCCTAACTATGGCTACACCTTC
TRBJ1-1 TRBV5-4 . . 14 CASRAQGSDTEAFF TGTGCCAGCAGGGCTCAGGGGAGTGACACTGAAGCTTTCTTT
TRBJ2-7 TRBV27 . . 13 CASSQGPSYEQYF TGTGCCAGCAGTCAGGGACCTTCCTACGAGCAGTACTTC
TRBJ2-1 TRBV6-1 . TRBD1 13 CASRRDRTNEQFF TGTGCCAGCAGGAGGGACAGGACAAATGAGCAGTTCTTC
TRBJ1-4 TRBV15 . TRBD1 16 CATSRRRDSYNEKLFF TGTGCCACCAGCAGACGCCGGGACAGCTATAATGAAAAACTGTTTTTT
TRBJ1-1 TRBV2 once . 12 CASSWTDTEAFF TGTGCCAGCAGTTGGACAGACACTGAAGCTTTCTTT
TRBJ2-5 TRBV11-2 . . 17 CASSLDPLGTLQETQYF TGTGCCAGCAGCTTAGATCCATTGGGCACGCTCCAAGAGACCCAGTACTTC
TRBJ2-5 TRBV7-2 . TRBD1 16 CASSPTGGPGEETQYF TGTGCCAGCAGCCCCACAGGGGGTCCTGGAGAAGAGACCCAGTACTTC
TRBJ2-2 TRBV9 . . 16 CASSVGAGPNTGELFF TGTGCCAGCAGCGTAGGGGCGGGGCCGAACACCGGGGAGCTGTTTTTT
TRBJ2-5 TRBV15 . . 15 CATSRVGSYGETQYF TGTGCCACCAGCAGAGTAGGTTCGTACGGAGAGACCCAGTACTTC